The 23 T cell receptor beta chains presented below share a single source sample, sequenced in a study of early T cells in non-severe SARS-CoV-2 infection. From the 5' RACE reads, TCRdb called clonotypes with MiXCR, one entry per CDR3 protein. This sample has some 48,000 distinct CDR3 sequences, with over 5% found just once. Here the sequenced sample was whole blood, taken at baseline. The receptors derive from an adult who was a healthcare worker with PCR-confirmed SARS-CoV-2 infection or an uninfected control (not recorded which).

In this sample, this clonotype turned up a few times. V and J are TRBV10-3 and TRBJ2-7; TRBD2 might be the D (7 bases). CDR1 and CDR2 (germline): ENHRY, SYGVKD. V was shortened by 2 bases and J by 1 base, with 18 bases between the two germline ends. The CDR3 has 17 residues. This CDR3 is CAISEGGAGLLSYEQYF. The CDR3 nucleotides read TGTGCCATCAGTGAGGGGGGGGCCGGTCTTCTGTCCTACGAGCAGTACTTC.

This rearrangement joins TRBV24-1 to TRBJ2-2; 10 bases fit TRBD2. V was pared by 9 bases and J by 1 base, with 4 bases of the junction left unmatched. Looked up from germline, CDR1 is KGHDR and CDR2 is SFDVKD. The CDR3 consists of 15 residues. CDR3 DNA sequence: TGTGCCACCGCCCGGACTAGCGGGAACACCGGGGAGCTGTTTTTT. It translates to CATARTSGNTGELFF.

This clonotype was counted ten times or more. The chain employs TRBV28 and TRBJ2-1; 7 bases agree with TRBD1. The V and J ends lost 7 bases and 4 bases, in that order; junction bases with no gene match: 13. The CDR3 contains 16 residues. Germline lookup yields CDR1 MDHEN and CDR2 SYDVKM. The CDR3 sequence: CASKLRGQTLYNEQFF. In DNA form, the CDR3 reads TGTGCCAGCAAACTGAGGGGGCAGACACTGTACAATGAGCAGTTCTTC.

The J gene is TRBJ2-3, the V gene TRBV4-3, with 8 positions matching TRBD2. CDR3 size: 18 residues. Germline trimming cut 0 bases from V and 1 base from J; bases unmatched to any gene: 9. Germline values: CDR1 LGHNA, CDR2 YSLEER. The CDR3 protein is CASSQEAGSGRGTDTQYF. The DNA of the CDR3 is TGCGCCAGCAGCCAAGAGGCCGGGAGCGGGAGAGGCACAGATACGCAGTATTTT.

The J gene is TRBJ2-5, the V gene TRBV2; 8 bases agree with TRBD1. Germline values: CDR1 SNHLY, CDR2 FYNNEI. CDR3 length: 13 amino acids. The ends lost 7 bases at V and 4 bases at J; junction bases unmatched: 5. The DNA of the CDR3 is TGTGCCAGCATCCTCGACAGGGGAGAGACCCAGTACTTC. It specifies CASILDRGETQYF.

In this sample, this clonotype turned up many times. The CDR3 DNA is TGTGCCAGCAGCAACTCAGCGGGAGGGTTGTTCTTC. This sequence encodes CASSNSAGGLFF. This sequence joins TRBV7-3 and TRBJ2-1; 10 positions agree with TRBD2. V lost 5 bases to trimming and J lost 15 bases; unmatched junction nucleotides: 7. The CDR3 length is 12 residues. The germline gives CDR1 SGHTA, CDR2 FQGTGA.

The CDR3 protein is CASSATSGWYEQFF. The CDR3 DNA reads as TGCGCCAGCAGCGCGACTAGCGGGTGGTATGAGCAGTTCTTC. V gene TRBV5-1 combines with J gene TRBJ2-1; 10 bases line up with TRBD2. From germline, CDR1 is SGHRS and CDR2 YFSETQ. CDR3 length equals 14 residues. Losses at the gene ends were 4 bases for V and 8 bases for J; bases not matched to a gene: 6. Together with reference TRBV5-1 and TRBJ2-1, the CDR3 gives the full variable domain: KAGVTQTPRYLIKTRGQQVTLSCSPISGHRSVSWYQQTPGQGLQFLFEYFSETQRNKGNFPGRFSGRQFSNSRSEMNVSTLELGDSALYLCASSATSGWYEQFFGPGTRLTVL.

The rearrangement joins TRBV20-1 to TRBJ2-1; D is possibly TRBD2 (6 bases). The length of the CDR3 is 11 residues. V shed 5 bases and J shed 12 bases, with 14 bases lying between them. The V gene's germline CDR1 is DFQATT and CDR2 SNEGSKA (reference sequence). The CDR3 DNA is TGCAGTGCTTACCGGGACTCCGGGCAGTTCTTC. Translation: CSAYRDSGQFF.

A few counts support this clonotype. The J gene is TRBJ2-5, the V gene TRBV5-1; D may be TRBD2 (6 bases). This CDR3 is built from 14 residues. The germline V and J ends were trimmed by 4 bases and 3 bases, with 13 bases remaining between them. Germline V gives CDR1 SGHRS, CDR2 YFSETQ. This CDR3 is CASSPRSGEETQYF. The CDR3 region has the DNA TGCGCCAGCAGCCCCCGATCGGGGGAAGAGACCCAGTACTTC.

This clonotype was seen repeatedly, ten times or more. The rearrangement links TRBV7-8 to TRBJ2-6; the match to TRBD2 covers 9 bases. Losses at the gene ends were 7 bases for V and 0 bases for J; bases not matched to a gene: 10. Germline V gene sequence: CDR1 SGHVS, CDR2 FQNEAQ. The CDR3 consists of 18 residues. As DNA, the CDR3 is TGTGCCAGCACCGCGGCGGGTAGCGGGGGCTCTGGGGCCAACGTCCTGACTTTC. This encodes CASTAAGSGGSGANVLTF.

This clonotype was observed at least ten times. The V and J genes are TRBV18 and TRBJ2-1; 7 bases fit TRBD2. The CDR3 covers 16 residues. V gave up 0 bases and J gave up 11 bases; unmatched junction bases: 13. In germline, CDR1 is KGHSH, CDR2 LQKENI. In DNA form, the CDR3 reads TGTGCCAGCTCACCACCGTCCAGCGGGACCGGCTCTAAGCAGTTCTTC. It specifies CASSPPSSGTGSKQFF.

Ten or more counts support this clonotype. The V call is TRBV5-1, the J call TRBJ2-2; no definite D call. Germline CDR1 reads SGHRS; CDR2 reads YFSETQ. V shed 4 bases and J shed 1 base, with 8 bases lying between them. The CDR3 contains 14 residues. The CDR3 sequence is CASSRVLNTGELFF. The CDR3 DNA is TGCGCCAGCAGCCGAGTTCTGAACACCGGGGAGCTGTTTTTT.

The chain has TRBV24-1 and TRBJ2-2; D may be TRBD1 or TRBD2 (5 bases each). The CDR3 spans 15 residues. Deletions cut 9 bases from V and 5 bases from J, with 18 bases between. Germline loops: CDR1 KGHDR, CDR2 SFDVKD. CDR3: CATGPGPTKTGELFF. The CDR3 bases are TGTGCCACCGGACCGGGACCCACCAAAACCGGGGAGCTGTTTTTT.

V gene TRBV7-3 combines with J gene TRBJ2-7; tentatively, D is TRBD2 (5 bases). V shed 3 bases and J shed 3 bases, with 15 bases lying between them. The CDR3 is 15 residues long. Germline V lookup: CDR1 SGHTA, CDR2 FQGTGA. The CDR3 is CASSLWASHVYEQYF. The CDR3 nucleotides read TGTGCCAGCAGCTTGTGGGCTAGCCACGTCTACGAGCAGTACTTC. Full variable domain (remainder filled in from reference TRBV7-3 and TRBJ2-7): GAGVSQTPSNKVTEKGKYVELRCDPISGHTALYWYRQSLGQGPEFLIYFQGTGAADDSGLPNDRFFAVRPEGSVSTLKIQRTERGDSAVYLCASSLWASHVYEQYFGPGTRLTVT.

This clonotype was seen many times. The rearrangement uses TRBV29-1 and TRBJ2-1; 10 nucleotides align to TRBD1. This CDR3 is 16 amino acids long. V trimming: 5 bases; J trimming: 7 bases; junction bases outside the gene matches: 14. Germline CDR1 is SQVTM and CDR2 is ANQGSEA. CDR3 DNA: TGCAGCGTTCGAGGGGCCCGGGACAGGGGTTGGAATGAGCAGTTCTTC. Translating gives CSVRGARDRGWNEQFF.

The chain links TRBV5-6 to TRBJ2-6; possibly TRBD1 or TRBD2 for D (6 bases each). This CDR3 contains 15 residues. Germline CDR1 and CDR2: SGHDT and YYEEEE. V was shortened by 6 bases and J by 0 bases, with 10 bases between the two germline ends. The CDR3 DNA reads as TGTGCCAGCAAACGGGGGCTCTCTGGGGCCAACGTCCTGACTTTC. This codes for CASKRGLSGANVLTF.

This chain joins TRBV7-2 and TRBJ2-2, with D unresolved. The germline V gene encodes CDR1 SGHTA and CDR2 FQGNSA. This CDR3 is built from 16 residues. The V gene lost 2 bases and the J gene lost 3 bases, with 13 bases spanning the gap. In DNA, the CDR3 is TGTGCCAGCAGCTTACCCAGGCGAGAGGACACCGGGGAGCTGTTTTTT. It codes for CASSLPRREDTGELFF.

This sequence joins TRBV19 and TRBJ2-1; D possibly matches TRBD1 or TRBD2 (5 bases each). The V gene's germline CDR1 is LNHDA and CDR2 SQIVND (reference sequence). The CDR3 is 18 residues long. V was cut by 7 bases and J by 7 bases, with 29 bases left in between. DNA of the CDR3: TGTGCCAGTACTCCGGGGTGGGGGTCTCCGACCTTACAAAATGAGCAGTTCTTC. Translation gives CASTPGWGSPTLQNEQFF.

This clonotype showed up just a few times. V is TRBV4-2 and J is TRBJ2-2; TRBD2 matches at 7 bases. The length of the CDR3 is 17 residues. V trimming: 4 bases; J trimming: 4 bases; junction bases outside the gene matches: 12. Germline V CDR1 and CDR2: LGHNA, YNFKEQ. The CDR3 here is CASSPQMAGVSTGELFF. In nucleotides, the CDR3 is TGTGCCAGCAGCCCGCAGATGGCGGGAGTGAGCACCGGGGAGCTGTTTTTT.

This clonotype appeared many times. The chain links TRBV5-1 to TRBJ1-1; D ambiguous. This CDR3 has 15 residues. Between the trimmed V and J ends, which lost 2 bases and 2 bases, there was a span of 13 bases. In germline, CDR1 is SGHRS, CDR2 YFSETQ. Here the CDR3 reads CASSFRSDPNTEAFF. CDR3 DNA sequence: TGCGCCAGCAGCTTTAGGTCAGACCCCAACACTGAAGCTTTCTTT.

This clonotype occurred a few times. CDR3 DNA: TGTGCCAGCAGCTCACAGGGGACTAATGAAAAACTGTTTTTT. Its translation is CASSSQGTNEKLFF. V and J are TRBV7-2 and TRBJ1-4; 7 bases fit TRBD1. CDR1 and CDR2 (germline): SGHTA, FQGNSA. V was clipped by 4 bases and J by 2 bases; unmatched bases: 1. This CDR3 contains 14 residues.

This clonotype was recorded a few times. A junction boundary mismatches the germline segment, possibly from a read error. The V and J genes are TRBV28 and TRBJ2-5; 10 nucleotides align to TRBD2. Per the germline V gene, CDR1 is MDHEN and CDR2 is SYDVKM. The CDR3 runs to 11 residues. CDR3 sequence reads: CASSSASGRSF. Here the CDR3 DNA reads TGTGCCAGCAGTTCAGCTAGCGGGAGAAGCTTC.

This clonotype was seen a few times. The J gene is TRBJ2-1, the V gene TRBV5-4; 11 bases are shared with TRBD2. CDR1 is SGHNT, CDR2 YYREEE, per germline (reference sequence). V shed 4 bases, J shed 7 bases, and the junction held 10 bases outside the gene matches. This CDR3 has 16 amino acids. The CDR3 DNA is TGTGCCAGCAGCATGATAGCGGGAGGGACGTCTAATGAGCAGTTCTTC. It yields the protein CASSMIAGGTSNEQFF.